This T cell receptor (beta chain) emerged from a study of blood T cell repertoires in COVID-19. Study at large: Donors in the United States, Italy and Spain gave samples during acute or convalescent COVID-19. Sample material is recorded as cDNA or gDNA derived from T cells, B-cell-depleted T cells, or PBMCs.

Authors' analysis steps: Quantification of nucleated cells was approximated via reference gene primer amplification. Libraries were prepared by immunoSEQ multiplex PCR; TCRdb keeps only in-frame clonotypes and omits some of them. V and J calls plus clone size are reproduced from that table; the DNA served to infer D and trimming. The sample shows some 220,000 clones, around 80% of them seen only once. This CDR3 is 16 amino acids long. From germline, CDR1 is MRHNA and CDR2 SNTAGT. Trimming stripped 1 base from V and 3 bases from J, with 14 bases between. The sequence was obtained from a woman aged 80 or over with active or convalescent COVID-19. V is TRBV6-4 and J is TRBJ2-3; TRBD2 might be the D (7 bases). Sequencing was carried out using peripheral blood. CDR3 coding DNA: TGTGCCAGCAGTGACTTGGCCGGGGGGCATACAGATACGCAGTATTTT. Translated, it gives CASSDLAGGHTDTQYF.